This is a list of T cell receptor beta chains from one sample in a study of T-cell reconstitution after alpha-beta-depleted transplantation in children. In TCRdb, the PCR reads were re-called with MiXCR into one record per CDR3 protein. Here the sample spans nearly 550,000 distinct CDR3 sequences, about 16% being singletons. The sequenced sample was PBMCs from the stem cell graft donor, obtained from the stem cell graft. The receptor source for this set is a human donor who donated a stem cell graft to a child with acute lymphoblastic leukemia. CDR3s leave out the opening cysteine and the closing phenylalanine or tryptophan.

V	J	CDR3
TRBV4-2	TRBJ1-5	ASSQVASGDRDQPQH
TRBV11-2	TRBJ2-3	ASSPPVQDTQY
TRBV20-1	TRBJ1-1	SANGRTEAF
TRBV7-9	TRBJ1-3	ASSSDHTIY
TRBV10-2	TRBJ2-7	ASTWTGEHEQY
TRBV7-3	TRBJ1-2	ASSMGTNYGYT
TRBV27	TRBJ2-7	ASSPKREGSYEQY
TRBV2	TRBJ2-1	ASELGQGSYNEQF
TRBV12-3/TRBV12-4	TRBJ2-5	ASSSATQTQY
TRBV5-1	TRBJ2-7	ASKMGGAYEQY
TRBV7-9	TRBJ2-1	ASSPRSRQRDYNEQF
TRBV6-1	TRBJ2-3	ASSQQGTSTDTQY
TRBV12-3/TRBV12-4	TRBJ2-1	ASSPSPDREF
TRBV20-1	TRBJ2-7	SAPSGTPYEQY
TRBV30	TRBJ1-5	AWSGGGHQPQH
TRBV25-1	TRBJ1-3	ASSESQGRRSGNTIY
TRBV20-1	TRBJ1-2	SARDHSDLYGYT
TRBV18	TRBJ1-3	ASSPRGLSGNTIY
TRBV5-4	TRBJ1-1	ASSSPPTQGGDLNTEAF
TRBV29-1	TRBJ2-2	SVLVPNTGELF
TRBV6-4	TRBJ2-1	ASSIEGDGSYNEQF
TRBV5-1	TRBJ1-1	ASRGVNTEAF
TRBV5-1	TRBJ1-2	ASSPRSGTGGIRYGYT
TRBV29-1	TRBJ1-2	SVDRQGYGYT
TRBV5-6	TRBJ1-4	ASSLVLDEKLF
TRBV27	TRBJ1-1	ASSPIQGKRAEAF
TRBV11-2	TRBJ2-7	ASSLFEGSYEQY
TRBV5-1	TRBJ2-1	ASSSGLAGAVGYNEQF
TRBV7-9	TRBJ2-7	ASSAASRLAGGEQY
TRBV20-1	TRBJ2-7	SARHQAGVHEQY
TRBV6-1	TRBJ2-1	ASTEASGRRNEQF
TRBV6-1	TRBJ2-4	ASSSDSPIQY
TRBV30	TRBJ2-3	AWKRPGRSTDTQY
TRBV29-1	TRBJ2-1	SVGGQGDGRSYNEQF
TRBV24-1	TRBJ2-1	ATSDSGLAGYNEQF
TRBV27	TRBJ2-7	ASSLQPGTGREQY
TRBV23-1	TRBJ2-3	ASSGEGQGNTDTQY
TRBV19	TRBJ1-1	ASSHGTSSTEAF
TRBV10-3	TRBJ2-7	AIRPGHGYEQY
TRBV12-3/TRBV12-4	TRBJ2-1	ASSAQMGNEQF
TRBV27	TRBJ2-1	ASSLSPGFYNEQF
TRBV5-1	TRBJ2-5	ASSRGEGRQETQY
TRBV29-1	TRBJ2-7	SVRRDLPSYEQY
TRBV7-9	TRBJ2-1	ASSHQWGSYNEQF
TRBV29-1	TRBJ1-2	SALARGRDYGYT
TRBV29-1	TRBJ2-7	SVELGQVPYEQY
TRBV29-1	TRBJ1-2	SEERFGYGYT
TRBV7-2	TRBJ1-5	ASRVVAGAGPQH
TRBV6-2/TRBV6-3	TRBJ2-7	ASSYSSYEQY
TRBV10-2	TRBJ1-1	ASSDTGWTEAF
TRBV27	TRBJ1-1	ASRLMVGINTEAF
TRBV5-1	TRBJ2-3	ASSLESSGSTDTQY